These T cell receptor beta chains were read from a single sample in a study of T cell changes during pregnancy in multiple sclerosis. Profiled with immunoSEQ multiplex PCR; TCRdb holds only in-frame clones, not every one. The sample consists of 50,000 to 75,000 clones, around 91% of them appearing once. The sequencing here drew on peripheral blood, taken after pregnancy. Receptors were obtained from a female donor in good health, enrolled as a control in a pregnancy study. CDR3s include the opening cysteine and the closing phenylalanine or tryptophan. A D gene is named only where the DNA matches it firmly. Clone size is shown for a subset of rows, as once, few, many or a class of expanded clone.

d_gene: TRBD2
abundance: -
j_gene: TRBJ2-3
v_gene: TRBV15
CDR3nt: TGTGCCACCAGCACTGGACGGGGGGTAATCACAGATACGCAGTATTTT
CDR3aa: CATSTGRGVITDTQYF

d_gene: -
abundance: once
j_gene: TRBJ1-4
v_gene: TRBV4-2
CDR3nt: TGTGCCAGCAGCATCGGCGGAGTTTCAACTAATGAAAAACTGTTTTTT
CDR3aa: CASSIGGVSTNEKLFF

d_gene: TRBD1
abundance: -
j_gene: TRBJ2-2
v_gene: TRBV30
CDR3nt: TGTGCCTGGAGTGATCCGGGACAGGGGGTATTTGGGGAGCTGTTTTTT
CDR3aa: CAWSDPGQGVFGELFF

d_gene: -
abundance: -
j_gene: TRBJ1-1
v_gene: TRBV18
CDR3nt: TGTGCCAGCTCATCCACCGTAAGGCTCGGGGACACTGAAGCTTTCTTT
CDR3aa: CASSSTVRLGDTEAFF

d_gene: TRBD2
abundance: -
j_gene: TRBJ2-3
v_gene: TRBV11-3
CDR3nt: TGTGCCAGCAGCTTAGGGACTAGCGGGGGGGGCACAGATACGCAGTATTTT
CDR3aa: CASSLGTSGGGTDTQYF

d_gene: TRBD1
abundance: once
j_gene: TRBJ2-5
v_gene: TRBV5-4
CDR3nt: TGTGCCAGCAGCCATCCCGGGACAGGGCAAGAGACCCAGTACTTC
CDR3aa: CASSHPGTGQETQYF

d_gene: TRBD1
abundance: -
j_gene: TRBJ2-2
v_gene: TRBV4-3
CDR3nt: TGCGCCAGCAGCCCACAGGGGTTCGGGGAGCTGTTTTTT
CDR3aa: CASSPQGFGELFF

d_gene: TRBD1
abundance: -
j_gene: TRBJ2-7
v_gene: TRBV7-9
CDR3nt: TGTGCCAGCAGCTTTGGACAGGGGGCGGGGGAGCAGTACTTC
CDR3aa: CASSFGQGAGEQYF

d_gene: TRBD1
abundance: -
j_gene: TRBJ1-2
v_gene: TRBV9
CDR3nt: TGTGCCAGCAGCGTAGCCGTTGACAGGGTCGGCTACACCTTC
CDR3aa: CASSVAVDRVGYTF

d_gene: -
abundance: -
j_gene: TRBJ1-2
v_gene: TRBV5-1
CDR3nt: TGCGCCAGCAGCTTGGATAGCTATGGCTACACCTTC
CDR3aa: CASSLDSYGYTF

d_gene: TRBD2
abundance: -
j_gene: TRBJ2-1
v_gene: TRBV5-6
CDR3nt: TGTGCCACCATAGCGGGGGCCTTTCCGACCTACAATGAGCAGTTCTTC
CDR3aa: CATIAGAFPTYNEQFF

d_gene: -
abundance: -
j_gene: TRBJ2-2
v_gene: TRBV27
CDR3nt: TGTGCCAGCAGTGCCCGACAGGATCGGAACACCGGGGAGCTGTTTTTT
CDR3aa: CASSARQDRNTGELFF

d_gene: -
abundance: -
j_gene: TRBJ2-7
v_gene: TRBV5-4
CDR3nt: TGTGCCAGCAGCTTGGAGGGTCTACGGGGGTACGAGCAGTACTTC
CDR3aa: CASSLEGLRGYEQYF

d_gene: TRBD1
abundance: -
j_gene: TRBJ2-3
v_gene: TRBV9
CDR3nt: TGTGCCAGCAGCGCCGGACAGGCCAGGAGCACAGATACGCAGTATTTT
CDR3aa: CASSAGQARSTDTQYF

d_gene: -
abundance: -
j_gene: TRBJ2-1
v_gene: TRBV9
CDR3nt: TGTGCCAGCAACCCCGGGGGGCGCTCCAATGAGCAGTTCTTC
CDR3aa: CASNPGGRSNEQFF

d_gene: TRBD1
abundance: -
j_gene: TRBJ2-7
v_gene: TRBV9
CDR3nt: TGTGCCAGCAGCGGGAGGACAGGGAACCTCTACGAGCAGTACTTC
CDR3aa: CASSGRTGNLYEQYF

d_gene: TRBD1
abundance: once
j_gene: TRBJ2-3
v_gene: TRBV5-1
CDR3nt: TGCGCCAGCAGCGGACAGGGCAAAGATACGCAGTATTTT
CDR3aa: CASSGQGKDTQYF

d_gene: TRBD2
abundance: -
j_gene: TRBJ2-5
v_gene: TRBV6-1
CDR3nt: TGTGCCAGCAGTAGTGGCGGGGGGCCACAAGAGACCCAGTACTTC
CDR3aa: CASSSGGGPQETQYF

d_gene: TRBD2
abundance: -
j_gene: TRBJ2-1
v_gene: TRBV7-2
CDR3nt: TGTGCCAGCAGCTTTCAGGCGGGGGGATACAATGAGCAGTTCTTC
CDR3aa: CASSFQAGGYNEQFF

d_gene: TRBD1
abundance: -
j_gene: TRBJ2-7
v_gene: TRBV6-1
CDR3nt: TGTGCCAGCAGTGAAGAAATTTTGGGACAGGGGTCCTACGAGCAGTACTTC
CDR3aa: CASSEEILGQGSYEQYF

d_gene: TRBD1
abundance: -
j_gene: TRBJ2-7
v_gene: TRBV5-4
CDR3nt: TGTGCCAGCTCCCGGGACAGTTTCTACGAGCAGTACTTC
CDR3aa: CASSRDSFYEQYF

d_gene: TRBD2
abundance: once
j_gene: TRBJ2-2
v_gene: TRBV7-2
CDR3nt: TGTGCCAGCAGCCCCGCGGGGGGGAACACCGGGGAGCTGTTTTTT
CDR3aa: CASSPAGGNTGELFF

d_gene: -
abundance: once
j_gene: TRBJ1-2
v_gene: TRBV7-2
CDR3nt: TGTGCCAGCAGCTTAGTAGGCAACAGGAAATTCTACACCTTC
CDR3aa: CASSLVGNRKFYTF

d_gene: TRBD1
abundance: -
j_gene: TRBJ2-7
v_gene: TRBV28
CDR3nt: TGTGCCAGCAGTTCAACTCCGACAGGGGCGGAAGAGCAGTACTTC
CDR3aa: CASSSTPTGAEEQYF

d_gene: TRBD1
abundance: -
j_gene: TRBJ2-3
v_gene: TRBV11-1
CDR3nt: TGTGCCAGCAGCTTTCGAGACAGGGGGCGAACAGATACGCAGTATTTT
CDR3aa: CASSFRDRGRTDTQYF

d_gene: -
abundance: -
j_gene: TRBJ1-4
v_gene: TRBV9
CDR3nt: TGTGCCAGCAGCGTTCACCCTGATCGACAGACAGAAAAACTGTTTTTT
CDR3aa: CASSVHPDRQTEKLFF

d_gene: -
abundance: -
j_gene: TRBJ2-7
v_gene: TRBV18
CDR3nt: TGTGCCAGCTCACGAACAGGGAAGAGCTCCTACGAGCAGTACTTC
CDR3aa: CASSRTGKSSYEQYF

d_gene: -
abundance: -
j_gene: TRBJ2-3
v_gene: TRBV9
CDR3nt: TGTGCCAGCGGGGGCGGGGGTGGCACAGATACGCAGTATTTT
CDR3aa: CASGGGGGTDTQYF

d_gene: TRBD1
abundance: -
j_gene: TRBJ1-2
v_gene: TRBV7-2
CDR3nt: TGTGCCAGCAGCCCGGACAGGAACAACTATGGCTACACCTTC
CDR3aa: CASSPDRNNYGYTF

d_gene: -
abundance: -
j_gene: TRBJ1-2
v_gene: TRBV9
CDR3nt: TGTGCCAGCAGCCATGATCGGGACTACACCTTC
CDR3aa: CASSHDRDYTF

d_gene: -
abundance: -
j_gene: TRBJ1-2
v_gene: TRBV5-1
CDR3nt: TGCGCCAGCAGCTTGGACAGGGTTGACTATGGCTACACCTTC
CDR3aa: CASSLDRVDYGYTF